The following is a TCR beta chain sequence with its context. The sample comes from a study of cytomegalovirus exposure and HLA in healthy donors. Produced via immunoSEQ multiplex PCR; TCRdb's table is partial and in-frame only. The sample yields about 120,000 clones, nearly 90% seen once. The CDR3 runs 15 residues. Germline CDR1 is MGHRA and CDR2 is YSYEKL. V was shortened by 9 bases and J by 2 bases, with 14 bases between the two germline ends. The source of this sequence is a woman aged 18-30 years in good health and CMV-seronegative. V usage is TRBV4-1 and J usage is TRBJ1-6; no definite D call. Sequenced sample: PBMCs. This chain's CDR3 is CASRRLSPYNSPLHF. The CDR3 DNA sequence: TGCGCCAGTCGACGACTCAGCCCCTATAATTCACCCCTCCACTTT.